This T cell receptor beta chain was recorded in a study of blood T cell repertoires in COVID-19. The length of the CDR3 is 16 residues. The germline V gene encodes CDR1 SGHNT and CDR2 YYREEE (reference sequence). Trimming left V 4 bases short and J 0 bases short, with 13 bases between. Repertoires were generated with immunoSEQ multiplex PCR, while TCRdb's copy carries only in-frame clones and drops some. Of about 170,000 clones detected, approximately 90% appear once; the ten largest clones hold approximately 4%. The chain carries TRBV5-4 and TRBJ2-2, with D possibly TRBD1 on 5 matching bases. The receptor was isolated from a man aged 18-30 years with active or convalescent COVID-19. The material sequenced was peripheral blood. The CDR3 is CASSVQGTANTGELFF. The CDR3, as DNA: TGTGCCAGCAGCGTCCAGGGAACCGCGAACACCGGGGAGCTGTTTTTT.